One and the same sample provided the 24 T cell receptor beta chains below, sequenced in a study of shared clonotypes between healthy human individuals (TCRdb year 2020). For the CD8 naive samples, CD45RO-negative cells were positively selected for CCR7, yielding a CD45RA+CCR7+ population from which TemRA cells were excluded. Library preparation used the immunoSEQ multiplex PCR assay. The immuneACCESS repertoire file appears here via TCRdb, limited to in-frame rearrangements. These files lack a portion of the clones; in checked studies, under half of the deficit traces to unresolved V genes, and the cause of the others is not known. For this sample the table gives over 800,000 clones, of which approximately 92% were detected only once. Approximately 25% of the sample belongs to the ten largest clones. The sample comprised naive CD8+ T cells sorted from blood. The cell subset or site label of this sample denotes: CD45RA+CCR7+. The receptors originated from a man aged 25-40 years in good health.

The genes are TRBV28 and TRBJ1-1, with D uncertain. Germline loops: CDR1 MDHEN, CDR2 SYDVKM. This CDR3 has 13 residues. Between the trimmed V and J ends, which lost 6 bases and 10 bases, there was a span of 18 bases. CDR3 DNA: TGTGCCAGCAGCCCCCACGGCGGGAAGGTAGCTTTCTTT. Translated, it gives CASSPHGGKVAFF.

The chain is built from TRBV27 and TRBJ2-7, with 10 bases matching TRBD1. CDR3 length equals 13 residues. V shed 2 bases, J shed 5 bases, and the junction held 0 bases outside the gene matches. Germline-derived CDR1 and CDR2 are MNHEY and SMNVEV (reference sequence). CDR3 bases: TGTGCCAGCAGTTTAGGGACAGGGGACGAGCAGTACTTC. The encoded protein is CASSLGTGDEQYF.

This rearrangement joins TRBV19 to TRBJ2-7; 14 bases line up with TRBD2. The CDR3 totals 17 residues. Germline values: CDR1 LNHDA, CDR2 SQIVND (reference sequence). V trimming: 5 bases; J trimming: 2 bases; junction bases outside the gene matches: 8. CDR3 sequence (DNA): TGTGCCAGTAGTGGCCCGGGACTAGCGGGAGATCCCTACGAGCAGTACTTC. This translates into CASSGPGLAGDPYEQYF.

This rearrangement joins TRBV27 to TRBJ1-2, with 10 bases lining up with TRBD1. The V gene's germline CDR1 is MNHEY and CDR2 SMNVEV (reference sequence). V lost 4 bases, J lost 8 bases, and 4 bases stayed unmatched. The CDR3 runs 13 residues. The CDR3 loop reads CASSSGTGEGYTF. Written as DNA, the CDR3 is TGTGCCAGCAGTTCGGGGACAGGGGAGGGCTACACCTTC.

This rearrangement joins TRBV15 to TRBJ1-5; D gene uncertain. Trimming took off 0 bases at V and 2 bases at J, with 11 bases between the two ends. Germline V CDR1 and CDR2: LNHNV, YYDKDF (reference sequence). The CDR3 length is 16 residues. In nucleotides, the CDR3 is TGTGCCACCAGCAGAGAGCAGGACCCTGGCAATCAGCCCCAGCATTTT. Translation: CATSREQDPGNQPQHF.

The chain has TRBV6-1 and TRBJ2-2; weak D call: TRBD2 (5 bases). The CDR3 totals 14 residues. V was cut by 2 bases and J by 10 bases, with 14 bases left in between. In germline, CDR1 is MNHNS, CDR2 SASEGT. The CDR3 loop is CASSEYGPREELFF. In DNA form, the CDR3 reads TGTGCCAGCAGTGAATATGGCCCCCGGGAGGAGCTGTTTTTT.

The V and J genes are TRBV18 and TRBJ2-5, with D perhaps being TRBD1 or TRBD2 (5 bases each). Germline V gene lookup returns CDR1 KGHSH and CDR2 LQKENI. V was pared by 4 bases and J by 5 bases, with 17 bases between. The CDR3 totals 15 residues. CDR3 nucleotide sequence: TGTGCCAGCTCACAGGACCAACTGTGGGGGGAGACCCAGTACTTC. Translated: CASSQDQLWGETQYF.

The chain links TRBV27 to TRBJ2-3; 7 positions match TRBD2. CDR1 and CDR2 from the germline V gene are MNHEY and SMNVEV (reference sequence). The CDR3 is made up of 14 amino acids. After removal of 10 bases from V and 1 base from J, the junction contained 8 bases not matched to a gene. Here the CDR3 reads CATSQRGRTDTQYF. In DNA, the CDR3 is TGTGCCACCTCTCAGCGGGGCCGCACAGATACGCAGTATTTT.

V gene TRBV28 combines with J gene TRBJ2-1, with a weak D call TRBD1 (5 bases). V lost 5 bases, J lost 9 bases, and 11 bases lay in between. The CDR3 has 12 residues. CDR1 MDHEN and CDR2 SYDVKM come from the germline V gene. The CDR3 protein is CASSTPRGEQFF. DNA for the CDR3: TGTGCCAGCAGTACACCTAGGGGTGAGCAGTTCTTC.

V usage is TRBV10-2 and J usage is TRBJ2-1, with no clear D. Trimming removed 10 bases at V and 6 bases at J, with 10 bases between. CDR1 and CDR2 (germline): WSHSY, SAAADI. This CDR3 region has 11 residues. The CDR3 DNA sequence: TGCGCCACCGAGGTGGGCAATGAGCAGTTCTTC. This codes for CATEVGNEQFF.

The rearrangement links TRBV28 to TRBJ2-7, with 7 nucleotides matching TRBD1. In germline, CDR1 is MDHEN, CDR2 SYDVKM. The CDR3 sequence is 13 residues long. The V and J ends lost 5 bases and 2 bases, in that order; junction bases with no gene match: 3. CDR3 in DNA: TGTGCCAGCAGTATGGGACAGACCTACGAGCAGTACTTC. It specifies CASSMGQTYEQYF.

The chain joins TRBV4-2 to TRBJ2-3, with 8 bases fitting TRBD2. The CDR3 is 16 residues long. The germline gives CDR1 LGHNA, CDR2 YNFKEQ. Germline trimming cut 6 bases from V and 2 bases from J; bases unmatched to any gene: 10. The CDR3 loop is CASRSLEREFTDTQYF. The DNA for the CDR3 is TGTGCCAGCAGATCCCTTGAGCGGGAGTTCACAGATACGCAGTATTTT.

V gene TRBV4-3 combines with J gene TRBJ2-4; D not certain. Looked up from germline, CDR1 is LGHNA and CDR2 is YSLEER. V was clipped by 4 bases and J by 5 bases, with 12 bases between them. The CDR3 length is 14 residues. In nucleotides, the CDR3 is TGCGCCAGCAGCCCTCGATTGGGTGAAAACATTCAGTACTTC. Protein: CASSPRLGENIQYF.

The V call is TRBV5-4, the J call TRBJ2-1; 11 bases agree with TRBD2. The length of the CDR3 is 18 residues. Trimming took 4 bases from V and 8 from J; bases not matched to a gene: 17. CDR1 and CDR2 (germline): SGHNT, YYREEE (reference sequence). CDR3 in DNA: TGTGCCAGCAGCCCTGACCCACTAGCGGGAGAATCTGTGTATGAGCAGTTCTTC. This encodes CASSPDPLAGESVYEQFF. Full variable domain (rest looked up from reference TRBV5-4 and TRBJ2-1): ETGVTQSPTHLIKTRGQQVTLRCSSQSGHNTVSWYQQALGQGPQFIFQYYREEENGRGNFPPRFSGLQFPNYSSELNVNALELDDSALYLCASSPDPLAGESVYEQFFGPGTRLTVL.

The count of this clone is one. The V gene is TRBV4-1, the J gene TRBJ1-1, with TRBD1 matching 7 bases. This CDR3 contains 15 residues. Germline assignment: CDR1 MGHRA and CDR2 YSYEKL. The trim removed 4 bases at V and 3 bases at J, leaving 8 bases unmatched. This chain's CDR3 is CASSPMTGRDTEAFF. The CDR3 DNA reads TGCGCCAGCAGCCCGATGACAGGGCGGGACACTGAAGCTTTCTTT.

The chain recombines TRBV27 with TRBJ2-7; 11 bases match TRBD1. V shed 7 bases, J shed 6 bases, and the junction held 5 bases outside the gene matches. The CDR3 loop spans 13 amino acids. CDR1 MNHEY and CDR2 SMNVEV come from the germline V gene (reference sequence). CDR3 protein: CASKDRGLGEQYF. In nucleotides, the CDR3 is TGTGCCAGCAAGGACAGGGGGCTCGGCGAGCAGTACTTC.

As for this clone: Additional DNA sequences in this sample encode the identical CDR3. V usage is TRBV4-1 and J usage is TRBJ2-7, with 10 bases identical to TRBD2. The CDR3 totals 15 residues. The V and J ends lost 1 base and 3 bases, in that order; junction bases with no gene match: 3. CDR1 and CDR2 (germline): MGHRA, YSYEKL. The chain's CDR3 is CASSQGPSGSYEQYF. DNA of the CDR3: TGCGCCAGCAGCCAAGGCCCTAGCGGGAGCTACGAGCAGTACTTC.

The chain joins TRBV7-2 to TRBJ2-2, with 14 nucleotides matching TRBD2. V was clipped by 5 bases and J by 6 bases; unmatched bases: 8. Germline V gives CDR1 SGHTA, CDR2 FQGNSA. The CDR3 covers 17 residues. The CDR3 loop reads CASSVTLTSGRAGELFF. CDR3 nucleotides: TGTGCCAGCAGCGTAACTCTGACTAGCGGGAGGGCCGGGGAGCTGTTTTTT.

The chain joins TRBV11-2 to TRBJ2-7; 7 bases agree with TRBD2. The CDR3 extends over 16 amino acids. V lost 5 bases and J lost 0; bases outside the gene matches: 10. The V gene's germline CDR1 is SGHAT and CDR2 FQNNGV. CDR3 amino acids: CASSRLGGADSYEQYF. CDR3 DNA: TGTGCCAGCAGCCGACTGGGAGGGGCTGACTCCTACGAGCAGTACTTC.

This chain connects TRBV28 to TRBJ2-1, with a tentative D call TRBD2 (5 bases). V was pared by 7 bases and J by 1 base, with 14 bases between. The length of the CDR3 is 15 residues. The germline gives CDR1 MDHEN, CDR2 SYDVKM. In DNA, the CDR3 is TGTGCCAGCATGCCTACAGAGGGTTCCTACAATGAGCAGTTCTTC. This translates into CASMPTEGSYNEQFF.

In this sample, this clone turned up once. V usage is TRBV28 and J usage is TRBJ2-7; 7 bases are shared with TRBD1. Germline V gives CDR1 MDHEN, CDR2 SYDVKM. J lost 5 bases, V lost 6 bases, and 10 bases had no gene match. The CDR3 is 14 amino acids. As DNA, the CDR3 is TGTGCCAGCAGCCCTAGAACGCAGGGGGACGAGCAGTACTTC. Translating gives CASSPRTQGDEQYF.

The J gene is TRBJ2-1, the V gene TRBV7-2; D possibly corresponds to TRBD2 (5 bases). The CDR3 is 16 amino acids. Trimming cost V 2 bases and J 4 bases, with 15 bases left between them. Germline V CDR1 and CDR2: SGHTA, FQGNSA. The CDR3 loop reads CASSLTTDSIYNEQFF. The CDR3 nucleotides read TGTGCCAGCAGCTTAACCACGGACTCTATATACAATGAGCAGTTCTTC.

The V gene is TRBV4-1, the J gene TRBJ2-3; D possibly corresponds to TRBD2 (5 bases). Per germline, CDR1 MGHRA and CDR2 YSYEKL. V lost 4 bases and J 4 bases, leaving 21 bases between the germline ends. The CDR3 contains 17 residues. The CDR3 coding sequence is TGCGCCAGCAGCCTAAACCACGGGGTGTCCAAGGCAGATACGCAGTATTTT. It codes for CASSLNHGVSKADTQYF.

This clone was counted only a few times. An end of the junction differs from the germline gene, which may be a read error. The gene calls are TRBV5-6 and TRBJ2-5; 8 nucleotides agree with TRBD1. The germline gives CDR1 SGHDT, CDR2 YYEEEE. The CDR3 has 16 residues. This chain's CDR3 is CASSTETGAGQGTQYF. CDR3 DNA: TGTGCCAGCAGCACTGAGACAGGGGCCGGGCAAGGGACCCAGTACTTC.